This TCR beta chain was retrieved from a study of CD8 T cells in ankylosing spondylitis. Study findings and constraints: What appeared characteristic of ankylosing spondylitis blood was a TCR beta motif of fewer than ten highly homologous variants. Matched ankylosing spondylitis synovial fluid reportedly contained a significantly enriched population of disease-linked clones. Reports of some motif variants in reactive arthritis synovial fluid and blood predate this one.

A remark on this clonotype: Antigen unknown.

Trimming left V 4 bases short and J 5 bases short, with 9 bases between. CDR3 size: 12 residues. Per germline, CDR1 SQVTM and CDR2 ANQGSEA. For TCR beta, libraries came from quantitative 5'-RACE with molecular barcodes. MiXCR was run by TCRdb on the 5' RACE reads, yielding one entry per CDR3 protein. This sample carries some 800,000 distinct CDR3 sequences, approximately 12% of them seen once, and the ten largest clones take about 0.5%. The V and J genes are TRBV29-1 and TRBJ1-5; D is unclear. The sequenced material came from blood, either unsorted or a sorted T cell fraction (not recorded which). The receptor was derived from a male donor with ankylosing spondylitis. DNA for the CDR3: TGCAGCGTTGCAAAGGGAGATCAGCCCCAGCATTTT. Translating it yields CSVAKGDQPQHF.